The clone carrying this TCR beta chain occurred a few times. A much larger clone differs by one base, so this may be a read error. RNA was extracted from bulk tissue without any cell sorting. The source of the sample is a study of tumor and adjacent non-tumor tissue in lung cancer. A modified ARM-PCR protocol with three rounds of nested PCR amplified TCRbeta. TCRdb independently ran MiXCR on the multiplex PCR reads; one entry per CDR3 protein. The table shows under 95,000 distinct CDR3 sequences, with about 61% occurring only once. Sequences were obtained from lung tumor tissue. The clonotype was recovered from a man aged 65 to 85 with non-small cell lung cancer.

CDR3 bases: TGTGCCAGCAGCCAAGGATTGGGGACGGTTGAAGTTTTCTTT. This translates into CASSQGLGTVEVFF. The rearrangement uses TRBV4-2 and TRBJ1-1; D might be TRBD1 (5 bases). Germline V gene data show CDR1 as LGHNA and CDR2 as YNFKEQ. The CDR3 is 14 amino acids.